This T cell receptor (beta chain) was retrieved from a study of cytomegalovirus exposure and HLA in healthy donors. Points from the study as a whole: Rare sequences made up most TCRs, while some public TCRs were found in many donors. Confirmation in vitro established that three CMV-associated chains were specific for CMV antigens.

Sequenced by immunoSEQ multiplex PCR; TCRdb stores in-frame clones only, minus some. The table shows about 120,000 clones, with around nine tenths occurring only once. With regard to this clone: Its antigen is as yet unknown.

From germline, CDR1 is SGHVS and CDR2 FQNEAQ. The CDR3 length is 18 residues. Unmatched junction bases numbered 14, after V lost 10 bases and J lost 0 bases. This rearrangement joins TRBV7-8 to TRBJ2-4; 11 nucleotides line up with TRBD2. Source material: PBMCs. This receptor was taken from a woman aged 18-35 years in good health and CMV-seronegative. CDR3 sequence (DNA): TGTGCCACCGAAGTAACTAGCGGGAGCTTTTTAGCCAAAAACATTCAGTACTTC. Translating it yields CATEVTSGSFLAKNIQYF.